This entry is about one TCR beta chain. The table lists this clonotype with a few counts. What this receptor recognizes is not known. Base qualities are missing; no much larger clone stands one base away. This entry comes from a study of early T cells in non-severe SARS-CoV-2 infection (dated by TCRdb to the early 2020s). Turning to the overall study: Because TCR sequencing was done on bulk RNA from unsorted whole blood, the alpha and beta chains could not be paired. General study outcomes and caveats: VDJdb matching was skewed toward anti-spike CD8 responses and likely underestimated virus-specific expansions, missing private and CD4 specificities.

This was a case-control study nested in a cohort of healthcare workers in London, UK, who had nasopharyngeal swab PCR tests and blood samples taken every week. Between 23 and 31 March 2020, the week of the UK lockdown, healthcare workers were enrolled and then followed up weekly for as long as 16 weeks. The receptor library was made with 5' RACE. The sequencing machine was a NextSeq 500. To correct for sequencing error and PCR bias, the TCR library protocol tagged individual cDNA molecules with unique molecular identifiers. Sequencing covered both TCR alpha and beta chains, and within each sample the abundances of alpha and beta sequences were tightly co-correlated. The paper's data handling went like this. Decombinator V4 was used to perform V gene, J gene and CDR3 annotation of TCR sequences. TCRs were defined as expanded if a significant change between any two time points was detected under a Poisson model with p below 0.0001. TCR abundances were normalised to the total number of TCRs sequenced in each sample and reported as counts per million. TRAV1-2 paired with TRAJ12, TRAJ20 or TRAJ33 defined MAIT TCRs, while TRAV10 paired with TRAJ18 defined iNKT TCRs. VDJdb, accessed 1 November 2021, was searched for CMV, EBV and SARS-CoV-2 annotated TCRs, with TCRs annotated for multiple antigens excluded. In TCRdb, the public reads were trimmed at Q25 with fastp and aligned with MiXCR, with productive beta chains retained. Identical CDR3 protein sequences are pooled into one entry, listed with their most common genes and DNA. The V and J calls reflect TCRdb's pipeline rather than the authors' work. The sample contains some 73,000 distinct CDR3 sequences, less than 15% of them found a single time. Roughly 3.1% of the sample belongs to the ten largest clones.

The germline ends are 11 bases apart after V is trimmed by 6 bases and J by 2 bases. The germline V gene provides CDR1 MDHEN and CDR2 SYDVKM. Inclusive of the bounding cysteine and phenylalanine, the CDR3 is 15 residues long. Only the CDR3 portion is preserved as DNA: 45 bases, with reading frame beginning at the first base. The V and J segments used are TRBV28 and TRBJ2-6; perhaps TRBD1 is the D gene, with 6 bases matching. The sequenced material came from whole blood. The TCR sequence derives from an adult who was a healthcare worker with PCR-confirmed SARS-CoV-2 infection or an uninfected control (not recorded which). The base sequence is TGTGCCAGCAGGAAAGGACAGACTGGGGCCAACGTCCTGACTTTC. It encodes CASRKGQTGANVLTF.